A single sample gave rise to the 30 T cell receptor beta chains below, sequenced in a study of blood T cell repertoires in COVID-19. Sequencing was performed with immunoSEQ multiplex PCR; in TCRdb, only in-frame clones are kept and a portion is missing. The profile covers a few hundred thousand clones, with roughly 88% appearing a single time and less than 2.5% taken by the ten largest. The sample was PBMCs or T cells enriched from blood (not recorded which). The receptor source for this set is a man aged 30 to 45 who had recovered from COVID-19.

V is TRBV10-3 and J is TRBJ1-1; tentative D call: TRBD1 (5 bases). The CDR3 runs to 14 residues. Germline V gives CDR1 ENHRY, CDR2 SYGVKD. V lost 3 bases and J 0 bases, leaving 8 bases between the germline ends. The CDR3 DNA follows: TGTGCCATCAGTGATTGGGGGGTGAACACTGAAGCTTTCTTT. This encodes CAISDWGVNTEAFF.

V gene TRBV20-1 combines with J gene TRBJ1-4, with D possibly being TRBD1 (6 bases). This CDR3 contains 13 residues. V was clipped by 3 bases and J by 8 bases, with 13 bases between them. Germline V gene data show CDR1 as DFQATT and CDR2 as SNEGSKA (reference sequence). DNA for the CDR3: TGCAGTGCTAGTTCGTCAGGGGAAGAAAAACTGTTTTTT. Protein: CSASSSGEEKLFF.

The J gene is TRBJ1-2, the V gene TRBV4-1; D is unclear. V lost 1 base and J 3 bases, leaving 18 bases between the germline ends. The V gene's germline CDR1 is MGHRA and CDR2 YSYEKL. The CDR3 sequence is 17 residues long. CDR3 protein: CASSQVLFRRGDYGYTF. As DNA, the CDR3 is TGCGCCAGCAGCCAAGTTTTATTCCGACGCGGAGACTATGGCTACACCTTC.

This clone was seen only once. The V and J genes are TRBV29-1 and TRBJ2-5; 8 positions agree with TRBD1. The CDR3 runs 13 residues. Germline V gene lookup returns CDR1 SQVTM and CDR2 ANQGSEA. Losses at the gene ends were 6 bases for V and 5 bases for J; bases not matched to a gene: 8. The CDR3 here is CSVRTGTTETQYF. CDR3 nucleotide sequence: TGCAGCGTAAGGACAGGGACAACGGAGACCCAGTACTTC. Using reference TRBV29-1 and TRBJ2-5 for the parts outside the CDR3, the full variable domain is SAVISQKPSRDICQRGTSLTIQCQVDSQVTMMFWYRQQPGQSLTLIATANQGSEATYESGFVIDKFPISRPNLTFSTLTVSNMSPEDSSIYLCSVRTGTTETQYFGPGTRLLVL.

The rearrangement uses TRBV10-1 and TRBJ2-7, with D maybe TRBD1 (6 bases). The V end lost 4 bases, the J end lost 2 bases, and 12 bases lay between the germline ends. Looked up from germline, CDR1 is WNHNN and CDR2 is SYGVQD (reference sequence). The CDR3 spans 14 residues. The chain's CDR3 is CASSGQDTAYEQYF. The CDR3 region has the DNA TGCGCCAGCAGTGGACAGGACACCGCCTACGAGCAGTACTTC.

The CDR3 is CASSQTSGGLQARELFF. For the CDR3, the DNA is TGTGCCAGCAGCCAAACTAGCGGGGGGCTTCAGGCCCGGGAGCTGTTTTTT. This chain links TRBV7-9 with TRBJ2-2; 12 positions agree with TRBD2. This CDR3 contains 17 residues. Unmatched junction bases numbered 13, after V lost 5 bases and J lost 9 bases. Germline V CDR1 and CDR2: SEHNR, FQNEAQ (reference sequence).

Of note for this clone: The same CDR3 also results from other DNA sequences found in this sample. The V gene is TRBV4-1, the J gene TRBJ1-1; D not resolved. The CDR3 has 14 residues. CDR1 MGHRA and CDR2 YSYEKL come from the germline V gene. Trimming pared 1 base from V and 1 base from J, leaving 7 bases between. CDR3 sequence reads: CASSQVGRNTEAFF. CDR3 nucleotide sequence: TGCGCCAGCAGCCAAGTTGGTAGGAACACTGAAGCTTTCTTT.

The chain carries TRBV19 and TRBJ1-2; D may be TRBD1 (6 bases). Trimming pared 6 bases from V and 2 bases from J, leaving 10 bases between. CDR1 is LNHDA, CDR2 SQIVND, per germline (reference sequence). The CDR3 has 13 amino acids. CDR3 sequence reads: CASRGGANYGYTF. The CDR3 DNA reads as TGTGCCAGTAGAGGGGGGGCAAACTATGGCTACACCTTC.

J is TRBJ1-5 and V is TRBV12-3 or TRBV12-4; no firm D call. CDR3 length equals 12 residues. Deletions cut 7 bases from V and 9 bases from J, with 13 bases between. The CDR3 loop reads CASTTRGGPQHF. CDR3 sequence (DNA): TGTGCCAGCACCACCCGCGGAGGGCCCCAGCATTTT.

This rearrangement joins TRBV18 to TRBJ1-5; weak D call: TRBD1 (6 bases). The CDR3 consists of 13 residues. V dropped 10 bases and J dropped 3 bases, with 13 bases sitting between them. Germline CDR1 KGHSH, CDR2 LQKENI. The CDR3 bases are TGTGCCACTTCTGGACAGTACAATCAGCCCCAGCATTTT. Its protein product is CATSGQYNQPQHF.

This clone was detected only once. CDR3 in DNA: TGCGCCAGCAGCCCCGCGAGTCCCTACGAGCAGTACTTC. It translates to CASSPASPYEQYF. V gene TRBV5-1 combines with J gene TRBJ2-7; unclear D gene. The CDR3 is 13 amino acids. Germline CDR1 SGHRS, CDR2 YFSETQ. V was shortened by 4 bases and J by 2 bases, with 10 bases between the two germline ends.

This sequence joins TRBV6-5 and TRBJ1-4; D might be TRBD1 (6 bases). CDR3 length: 15 residues. Germline-derived CDR1 and CDR2 are MNHEY and SVGAGI. The V end was cut by 6 bases, the J end by 0 bases, with 11 bases between. For the CDR3, the DNA is TGTGCCAGCAGCCGAGGGGGATCAACTAATGAAAAACTGTTTTTT. Translating gives CASSRGGSTNEKLFF.

In this sample, this clone turned up once. The CDR3 bases are TGTGCCAGCAGCCCGACCGGGACAGGGGATGAAAAACTGTTTTTT. This codes for CASSPTGTGDEKLFF. The chain employs TRBV7-3 and TRBJ1-4, with TRBD1 matching over 10 bases. The germline V gene encodes CDR1 SGHTA and CDR2 FQGTGA. The CDR3 has 15 amino acids. The V segment lost 5 bases and the J segment 6 bases; nucleotides outside the gene matches: 6.

The DNA for the CDR3 is TGTGCCAGCAGCGCGGTTGGACAGATCTATGGCTACACCTTC. Its translation: CASSAVGQIYGYTF. The chain has TRBV25-1 and TRBJ1-2, with D possibly TRBD1 on 6 matching bases. Germline CDR1 is MGHDK and CDR2 is SYGVNS. Trimming removed 6 bases at V and 4 bases at J, with 15 bases between. This CDR3 spans 14 amino acids.

This clone was observed a single time. This sequence joins TRBV30 and TRBJ1-1; D gene unclear. The CDR3 runs to 13 residues. The germline gives CDR1 GTSNPN, CDR2 SVGIG (reference sequence). V shed 5 bases and J shed 4 bases, with 14 bases lying between them. CDR3 sequence: CAWDPGRGTEAFF. In DNA, the CDR3 is TGTGCCTGGGACCCGGGCCGGGGCACTGAAGCTTTCTTT.

V gene TRBV29-1 combines with J gene TRBJ2-7, with TRBD1 matching over 7 bases. This CDR3 contains 14 residues. Losses at the gene ends were 4 bases for V and 3 bases for J; bases not matched to a gene: 9. The germline gives CDR1 SQVTM, CDR2 ANQGSEA. CDR3 loop: CSVVLVGTVYEQYF. The CDR3 region has the DNA TGCAGCGTTGTACTTGTTGGGACAGTCTACGAGCAGTACTTC.

The chain couples TRBV18 to TRBJ1-2; TRBD1 might be the D (6 bases). V was shortened by 6 bases and J by 6 bases, with 14 bases between the two germline ends. The CDR3 covers 13 residues. Germline V lookup: CDR1 KGHSH, CDR2 LQKENI. CDR3 in DNA: TGTGCCAGCTCTCAGGGGCAGGGGCATGGCTACACCTTC. Its translation: CASSQGQGHGYTF.

This clone came up a few times. V usage is TRBV27 and J usage is TRBJ2-1; D is possibly TRBD2 (5 bases). This CDR3 region has 15 residues. Trimming left V 5 bases short and J 1 base short, with 12 bases between. Germline V gene lookup returns CDR1 MNHEY and CDR2 SMNVEV (reference sequence). The CDR3 nucleotides are TGTGCCAGCAGTAAAGGAGAGGGATCCTACAATGAGCAGTTCTTC. Translated: CASSKGEGSYNEQFF.

The rearrangement joins TRBV7-3 to TRBJ1-2; maybe TRBD1 (6 bases). The CDR3 contains 14 residues. Trimming shortened V by 5 bases and J by 3 bases, and 13 bases separated the two germline ends. In germline, CDR1 is SGHTA, CDR2 FQGTGA. Here the CDR3 reads CASSLAGGDYGYTF. For the CDR3, the DNA is TGTGCCAGCAGCCTAGCGGGGGGCGACTATGGCTACACCTTC. Full variable domain (outside the CDR3, taken from reference TRBV7-3 and TRBJ1-2): GAGVSQTPSNKVTEKGKYVELRCDPISGHTALYWYRQSLGQGPEFLIYFQGTGAADDSGLPNDRFFAVRPEGSVSTLKIQRTERGDSAVYLCASSLAGGDYGYTFGSGTRLTVV.

V is TRBV6-5 and J is TRBJ1-6; the D gene is possibly TRBD1 (5 bases). CDR1 MNHEY and CDR2 SVGAGI come from the germline V gene. Trimming shortened V by 6 bases and J by 9 bases, and 18 bases separated the two germline ends. There are 15 residues in the CDR3. CDR3 DNA: TGTGCCAGCAGCGACGGGACGGGAGGAAGTTCACCCCTCCACTTT. It yields the protein CASSDGTGGSSPLHF.

This chain links TRBV6-2 or TRBV6-3 with TRBJ1-4; D remains ambiguous. This CDR3 is built from 17 residues. The germline V gene encodes CDR1 MNHEY and CDR2 SVGEGT. The V end was cut by 2 bases, the J end by 3 bases, with 16 bases between. CDR3 residues: CASSYPLGREANEKLFF. The CDR3 DNA sequence: TGTGCCAGCAGTTACCCCCTTGGGAGGGAGGCTAATGAAAAACTGTTTTTT.

The V and J genes are TRBV18 and TRBJ1-2, with 7 bases that match TRBD1. J gave up 4 bases and V 4 bases, and 0 bases lay outside the gene matches. In germline, CDR1 is KGHSH, CDR2 LQKENI. The CDR3 length is 12 residues. The CDR3, as DNA: TGTGCCAGCTCACGGGACAGCTATGGCTACACCTTC. This gives the protein CASSRDSYGYTF. Looking up the rest from reference TRBV18 and TRBJ1-2 gives the full variable domain: NAGVMQNPRHLVRRRGQEARLRCSPMKGHSHVYWYRQLPEEGLKFMVYLQKENIIDESGMPKERFSAEFPKEGPSILRIQQVVRGDSAAYFCASSRDSYGYTFGSGTRLTVV.

The V gene is TRBV7-9, the J gene TRBJ2-3, with 7 bases aligning to TRBD1. Per the germline V gene, CDR1 is SEHNR and CDR2 is FQNEAQ (reference sequence). Unmatched junction bases numbered 5, after V lost 5 bases and J lost 0 bases. CDR3 length: 15 amino acids. CDR3 region: CASSLWDSSTDTQYF. In DNA form, the CDR3 reads TGTGCCAGCAGCCTCTGGGACAGTAGCACAGATACGCAGTATTTT. The whole variable domain, filled in from reference TRBV7-9 and TRBJ2-3, reads DTGVSQNPRHKITKRGQNVTFRCDPISEHNRLYWYRQTLGQGPEFLTYFQNEAQLEKSRLLSDRFSAERPKGSFSTLEIQRTEQGDSAMYLCASSLWDSSTDTQYFGPGTRLTVL.

The chain recombines TRBV19 with TRBJ2-4; D gene uncertain. The CDR3 length is 14 residues. From germline, CDR1 is LNHDA and CDR2 SQIVND (reference sequence). Trimming took off 6 bases at V and 0 bases at J, with 9 bases between the two ends. CDR3 sequence reads: CASSLSIAKNIQYF. The CDR3 nucleotides read TGTGCCAGTAGCCTATCCATAGCCAAAAACATTCAGTACTTC.

The rearrangement uses TRBV5-6 and TRBJ1-2, with TRBD1 matching over 7 bases. The CDR3 has 14 residues. Trimming at V came to 0 bases and at J to 4 bases, leaving 3 bases not matched to a gene. The germline V gene encodes CDR1 SGHDT and CDR2 YYEEEE. CDR3 residues: CASSLGTGAYGYTF. The CDR3 DNA reads TGTGCCAGCAGCTTGGGTACAGGGGCCTATGGCTACACCTTC.

The chain has TRBV5-1 and TRBJ1-3, with D possibly being TRBD1 (6 bases). CDR1 and CDR2 (germline): SGHRS, YFSETQ. The V and J ends lost 3 bases and 0 bases respectively, with 13 bases between them. This CDR3 has 16 residues. The CDR3 region has the DNA TGCGCCAGCAGCTGGACGACAGGAACCTCTGGAAACACCATATATTTT. Translating it yields CASSWTTGTSGNTIYF.

J is TRBJ1-2 and V is TRBV7-2; possible D gene TRBD1, 6 bases. Looked up from germline, CDR1 is SGHTA and CDR2 is FQGNSA. Trimming stripped 2 bases from V and 1 base from J, with 11 bases between. CDR3 size: 15 residues. The CDR3 loop is CASSLLQGVNYGYTF. CDR3 in DNA: TGTGCCAGCAGCTTACTACAGGGTGTTAACTATGGCTACACCTTC.

The rearrangement joins TRBV14 to TRBJ2-5; 13 bases match TRBD2. The CDR3 extends over 18 amino acids. V trimming: 0 bases; J trimming: 4 bases; junction bases outside the gene matches: 8. Germline V CDR1 and CDR2: SGHDN, FVKESK. Written as DNA, the CDR3 is TGTGCCAGCAGCCAAGATAGGGGACTAGCGGGAAGGCGAGAGACCCAGTACTTC. It codes for CASSQDRGLAGRRETQYF.

J is TRBJ1-3 and V is TRBV7-2, with D unclear. This CDR3 is built from 16 residues. Germline CDR1 and CDR2: SGHTA and FQGNSA. V lost 0 bases, J lost 0 bases, and 9 bases lay in between. CDR3 coding DNA: TGTGCCAGCAGCTTAGCGCGGGGAAGCTCTGGAAACACCATATATTTT. Translated: CASSLARGSSGNTIYF.

The chain recombines TRBV7-2 with TRBJ2-7, with 10 bases aligning to TRBD1. The CDR3 consists of 16 residues. V was pared by 5 bases and J by 7 bases, with 14 bases of the junction left unmatched. Germline CDR1 and CDR2: SGHTA and FQGNSA. The chain's CDR3 is CASSISTGTGAGEQYF. CDR3 in DNA: TGTGCCAGCAGCATCAGTACCGGGACAGGGGCTGGTGAGCAGTACTTC.